The TCR beta chain described here comes from a study of shared clonotypes between healthy human individuals. It was into CD45RA+ naive and CD45RA-negative memory subsets that the CD4+ cells were split. Study-level findings and limits: A few donors had around 5% of their naive CD4 clonotypes in common. Sampling covered nothing but blood. Tissue TCR repertoires likely differ from those found in blood. Memory subsets generally showed lower estimated richness than naive subsets.

V was cut by 5 bases and J by 7 bases, with 17 bases left in between. The germline V gene encodes CDR1 MDHEN and CDR2 SYDVKM. This CDR3 has 14 residues. In regard to this clone: Its matching antigen is unknown.

Libraries were prepared by immunoSEQ multiplex PCR; TCRdb keeps only in-frame clonotypes and omits some of them. The table shows some 2.3 million clones, with 90% to 95% occurring only once. This TCR was recovered from a man aged 18 to 29 in good health. Some clones in this sample may be carry-over from other donors' samples. Material for sequencing was naive CD4+ T cells from PBMCs. The subset denotes: CD45RA+ positively selected. J is TRBJ1-1 and V is TRBV28, with a weak D call TRBD1 (5 bases). The CDR3 DNA is TGTGCCAGCAGTGAACCCCGGGGGGAGGGTGAAGCTTTCTTT. It translates to CASSEPRGEGEAFF.